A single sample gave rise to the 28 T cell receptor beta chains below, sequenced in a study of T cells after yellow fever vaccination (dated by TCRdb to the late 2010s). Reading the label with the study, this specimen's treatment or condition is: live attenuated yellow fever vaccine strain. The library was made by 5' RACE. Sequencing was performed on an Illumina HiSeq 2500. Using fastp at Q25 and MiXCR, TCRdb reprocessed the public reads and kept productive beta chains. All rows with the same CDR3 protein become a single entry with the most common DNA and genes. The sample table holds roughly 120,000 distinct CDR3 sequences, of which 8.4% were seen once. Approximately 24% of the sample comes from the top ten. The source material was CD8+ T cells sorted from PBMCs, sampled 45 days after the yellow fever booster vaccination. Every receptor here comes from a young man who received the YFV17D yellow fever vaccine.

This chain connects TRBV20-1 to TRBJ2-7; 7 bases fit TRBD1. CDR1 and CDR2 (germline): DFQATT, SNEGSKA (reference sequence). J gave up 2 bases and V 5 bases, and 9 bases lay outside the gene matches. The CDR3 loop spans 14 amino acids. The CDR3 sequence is CSAPATDRTYEQYF. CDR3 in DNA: TGCAGTGCTCCAGCCACGGACAGGACCTACGAGCAGTACTTC.

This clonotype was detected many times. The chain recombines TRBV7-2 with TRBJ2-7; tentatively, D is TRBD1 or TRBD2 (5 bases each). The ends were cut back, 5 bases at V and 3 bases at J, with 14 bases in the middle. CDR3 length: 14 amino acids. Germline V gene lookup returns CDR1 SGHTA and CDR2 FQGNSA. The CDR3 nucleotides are TGTGCCAGCAGCAGACCGGGACGGAACTACGAGCAGTACTTC. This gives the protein CASSRPGRNYEQYF.

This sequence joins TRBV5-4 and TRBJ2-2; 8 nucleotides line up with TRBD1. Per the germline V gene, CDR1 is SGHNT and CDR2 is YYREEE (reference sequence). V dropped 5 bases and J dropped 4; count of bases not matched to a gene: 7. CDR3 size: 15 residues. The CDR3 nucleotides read TGTGCCAGCAGTACCCGGGACAGGCGCACCGGGGAGCTGTTTTTT. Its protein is CASSTRDRRTGELFF.

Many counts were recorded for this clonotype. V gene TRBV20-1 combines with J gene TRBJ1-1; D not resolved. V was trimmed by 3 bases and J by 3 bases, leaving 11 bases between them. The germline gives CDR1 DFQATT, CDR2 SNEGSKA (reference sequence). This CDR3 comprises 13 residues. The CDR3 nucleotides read TGCAGTGCTAGGCAGGTGGGGTACACTGAAGCTTTCTTT. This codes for CSARQVGYTEAFF.

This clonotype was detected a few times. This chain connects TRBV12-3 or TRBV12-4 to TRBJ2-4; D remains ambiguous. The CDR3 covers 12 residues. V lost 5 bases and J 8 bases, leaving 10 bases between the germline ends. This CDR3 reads CASSTSPDIQYF. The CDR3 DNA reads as TGTGCCAGCAGTACCAGCCCCGACATTCAGTACTTC.

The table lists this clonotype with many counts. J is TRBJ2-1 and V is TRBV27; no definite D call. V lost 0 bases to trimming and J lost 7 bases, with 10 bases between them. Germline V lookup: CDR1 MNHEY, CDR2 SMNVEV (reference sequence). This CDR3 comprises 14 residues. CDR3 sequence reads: CASSLSSPLNEQFF. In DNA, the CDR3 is TGTGCCAGCAGTTTATCTAGCCCGCTAAATGAGCAGTTCTTC.

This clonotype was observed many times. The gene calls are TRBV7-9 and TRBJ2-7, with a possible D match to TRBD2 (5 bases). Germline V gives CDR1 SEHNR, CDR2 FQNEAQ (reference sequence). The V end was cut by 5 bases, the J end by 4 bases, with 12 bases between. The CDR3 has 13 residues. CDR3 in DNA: TGTGCCAGCAGCCCTCGGGAAAATTACGAGCAGTACTTC. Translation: CASSPRENYEQYF.

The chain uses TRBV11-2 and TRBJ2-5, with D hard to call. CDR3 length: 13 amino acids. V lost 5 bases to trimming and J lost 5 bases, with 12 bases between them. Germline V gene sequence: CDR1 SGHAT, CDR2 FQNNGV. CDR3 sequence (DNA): TGTGCCAGCAGCCCGCCAACATGGGAGACCCAGTACTTC. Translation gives CASSPPTWETQYF.

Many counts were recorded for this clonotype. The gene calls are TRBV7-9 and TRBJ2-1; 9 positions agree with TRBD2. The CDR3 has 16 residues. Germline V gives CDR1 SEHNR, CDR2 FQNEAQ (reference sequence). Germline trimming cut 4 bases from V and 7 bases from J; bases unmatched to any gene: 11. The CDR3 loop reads CASSYQVAGVRNEQFF. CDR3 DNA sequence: TGTGCCAGCAGCTACCAAGTAGCGGGAGTACGGAATGAGCAGTTCTTC.

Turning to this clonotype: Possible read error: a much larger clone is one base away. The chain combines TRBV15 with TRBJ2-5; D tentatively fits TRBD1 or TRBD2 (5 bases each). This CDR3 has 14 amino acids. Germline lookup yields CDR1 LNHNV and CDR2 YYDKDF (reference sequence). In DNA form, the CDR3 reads TGTGCCACCAGCAGAGATGGGGGAGTTGAGATCCAGTACTTC. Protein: CATSRDGGVEIQYF.

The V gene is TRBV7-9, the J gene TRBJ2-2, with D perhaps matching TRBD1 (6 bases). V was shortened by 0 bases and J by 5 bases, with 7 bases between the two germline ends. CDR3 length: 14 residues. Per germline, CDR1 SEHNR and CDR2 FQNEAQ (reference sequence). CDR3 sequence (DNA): TGTGCCAGCAGCTTAGCTCAGGGGACCGGGGAGCTGTTTTTT. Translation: CASSLAQGTGELFF.

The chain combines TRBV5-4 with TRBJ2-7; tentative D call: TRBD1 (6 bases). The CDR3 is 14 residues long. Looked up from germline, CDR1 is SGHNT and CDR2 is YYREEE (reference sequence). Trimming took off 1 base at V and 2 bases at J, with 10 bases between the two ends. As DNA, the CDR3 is TGTGCCAGCAGCTTGTGGGACAAGGCCTACGAGCAGTACTTC. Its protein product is CASSLWDKAYEQYF.

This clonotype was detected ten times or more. The CDR3 here is CASSPGTSGRAEQFF. The CDR3 bases are TGTGCCAGCAGCCCCGGGACTAGCGGGAGGGCTGAGCAGTTCTTC. This rearrangement joins TRBV9 to TRBJ2-1, with 16 bases matching TRBD2. Germline loops: CDR1 SGDLS, CDR2 YYNGEE. This CDR3 region has 15 residues. The V and J ends lost 4 bases and 9 bases, in that order; junction bases with no gene match: 4. The full variable domain, its missing parts supplied by reference TRBV9 and TRBJ2-1, is DSGVTQTPKHLITATGQRVTLRCSPRSGDLSVYWYQQSLDQGLQFLIQYYNGEERAKGNILERFSAQQFPDLHSELNLSSLELGDSALYFCASSPGTSGRAEQFFGPGTRLTVL.

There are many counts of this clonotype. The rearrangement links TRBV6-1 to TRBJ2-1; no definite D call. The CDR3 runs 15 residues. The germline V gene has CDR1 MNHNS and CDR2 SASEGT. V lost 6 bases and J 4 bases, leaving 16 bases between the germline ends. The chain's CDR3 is CASSLVAPAYNEQFF. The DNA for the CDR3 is TGTGCCAGCAGCCTCGTGGCACCAGCATACAATGAGCAGTTCTTC.

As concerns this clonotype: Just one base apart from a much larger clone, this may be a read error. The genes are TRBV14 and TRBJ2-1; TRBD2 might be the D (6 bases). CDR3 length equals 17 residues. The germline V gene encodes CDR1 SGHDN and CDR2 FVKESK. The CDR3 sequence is CTSSQDRTIVRTDEQFF. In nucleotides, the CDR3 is TGTACCAGCAGCCAAGATAGGACTATAGTAAGGACCGATGAGCAGTTCTTC.

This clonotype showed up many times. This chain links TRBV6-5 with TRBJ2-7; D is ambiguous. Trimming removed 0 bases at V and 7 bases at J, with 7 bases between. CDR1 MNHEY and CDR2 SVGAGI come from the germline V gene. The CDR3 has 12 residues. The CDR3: CASSYSSGEQYF. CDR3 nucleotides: TGTGCCAGCAGTTACTCGTCGGGTGAGCAGTACTTC.

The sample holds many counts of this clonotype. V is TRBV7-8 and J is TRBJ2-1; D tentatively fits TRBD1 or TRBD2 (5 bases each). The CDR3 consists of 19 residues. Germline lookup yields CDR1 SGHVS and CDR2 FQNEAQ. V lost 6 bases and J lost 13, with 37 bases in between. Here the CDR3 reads CASRPGLKSGRLRRMYQFF. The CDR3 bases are TGTGCCAGCAGGCCCGGCCTGAAATCGGGACGGTTAAGACGCATGTATCAGTTCTTC.

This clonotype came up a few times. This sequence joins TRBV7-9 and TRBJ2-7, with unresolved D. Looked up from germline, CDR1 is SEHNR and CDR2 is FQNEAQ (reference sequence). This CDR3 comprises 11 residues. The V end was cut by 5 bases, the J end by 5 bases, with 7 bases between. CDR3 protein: CASSPSNEQYF. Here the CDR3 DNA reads TGTGCCAGCAGCCCCTCAAACGAGCAGTACTTC.

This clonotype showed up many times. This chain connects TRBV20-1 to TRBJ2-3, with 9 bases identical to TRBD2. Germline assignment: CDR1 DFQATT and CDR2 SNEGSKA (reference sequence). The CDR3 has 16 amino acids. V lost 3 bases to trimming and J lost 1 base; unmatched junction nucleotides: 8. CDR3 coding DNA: TGCAGTGCTAGCTTAGCGGGAGCGTTGGGCACAGATACGCAGTATTTT. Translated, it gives CSASLAGALGTDTQYF.

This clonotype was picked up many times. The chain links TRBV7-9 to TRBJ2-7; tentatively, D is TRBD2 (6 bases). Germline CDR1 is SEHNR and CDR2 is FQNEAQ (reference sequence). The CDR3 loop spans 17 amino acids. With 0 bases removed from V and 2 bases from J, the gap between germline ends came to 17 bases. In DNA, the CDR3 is TGTGCCAGCAGCTTAGCTGTGGCGGGGCTTCTAACCTACGAGCAGTACTTC. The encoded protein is CASSLAVAGLLTYEQYF. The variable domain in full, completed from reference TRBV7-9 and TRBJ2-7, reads DTGVSQNPRHKITKRGQNVTFRCDPISEHNRLYWYRQTLGQGPEFLTYFQNEAQLEKSRLLSDRFSAERPKGSFSTLEIQRTEQGDSAMYLCASSLAVAGLLTYEQYFGPGTRLTVT.

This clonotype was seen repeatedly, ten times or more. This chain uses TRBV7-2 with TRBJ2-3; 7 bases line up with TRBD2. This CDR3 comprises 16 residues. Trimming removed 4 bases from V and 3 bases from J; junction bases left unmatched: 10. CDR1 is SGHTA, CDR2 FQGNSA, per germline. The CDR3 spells CASSSPPASGTDTQYF. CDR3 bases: TGTGCCAGCAGCTCCCCCCCGGCTAGCGGAACAGATACGCAGTATTTT.

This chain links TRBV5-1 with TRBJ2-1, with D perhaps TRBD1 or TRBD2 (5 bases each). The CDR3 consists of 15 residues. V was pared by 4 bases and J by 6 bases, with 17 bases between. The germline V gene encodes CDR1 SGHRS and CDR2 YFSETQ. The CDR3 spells CASSQGPPLVNEQFF. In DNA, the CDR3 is TGCGCCAGCAGCCAGGGACCCCCTTTGGTCAATGAGCAGTTCTTC.

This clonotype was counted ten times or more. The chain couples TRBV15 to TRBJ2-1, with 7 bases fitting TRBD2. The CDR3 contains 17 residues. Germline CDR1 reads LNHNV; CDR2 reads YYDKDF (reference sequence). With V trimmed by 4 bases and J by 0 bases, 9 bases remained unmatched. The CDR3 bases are TGTGCCACCAGCACTAGCGGCCCCCAGAGCTCCTACAATGAGCAGTTCTTC. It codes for CATSTSGPQSSYNEQFF. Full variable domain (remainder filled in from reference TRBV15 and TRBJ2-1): DAMVIQNPRYQVTQFGKPVTLSCSQTLNHNVMYWYQQKSSQAPKLLFHYYDKDFNNEADTPDNFQSRRPNTSFCFLDIRSPGLGDTAMYLCATSTSGPQSSYNEQFFGPGTRLTVL.

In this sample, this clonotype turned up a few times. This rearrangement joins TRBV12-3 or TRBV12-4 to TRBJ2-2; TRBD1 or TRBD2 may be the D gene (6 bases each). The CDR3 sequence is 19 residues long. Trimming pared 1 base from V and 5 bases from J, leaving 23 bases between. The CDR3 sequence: CASSLEELMGGAWTGELFF. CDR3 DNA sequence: TGTGCCAGCAGTTTAGAAGAGCTTATGGGGGGCGCGTGGACCGGGGAGCTGTTTTTT.

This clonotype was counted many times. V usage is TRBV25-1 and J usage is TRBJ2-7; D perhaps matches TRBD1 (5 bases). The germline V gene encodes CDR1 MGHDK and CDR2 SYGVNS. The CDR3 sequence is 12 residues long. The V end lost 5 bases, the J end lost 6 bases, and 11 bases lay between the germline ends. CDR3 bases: TGTGCCAGCAGTTGGTTAAGGGGCGAGCAGTACTTC. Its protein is CASSWLRGEQYF.

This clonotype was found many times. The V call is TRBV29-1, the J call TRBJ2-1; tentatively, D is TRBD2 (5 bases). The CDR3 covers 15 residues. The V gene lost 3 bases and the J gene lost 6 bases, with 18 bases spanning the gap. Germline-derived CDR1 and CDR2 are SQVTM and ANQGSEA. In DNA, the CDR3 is TGCAGCGTTGAGCCAGGCTCTAGCCTGTCCAATGAGCAGTTCTTC. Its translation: CSVEPGSSLSNEQFF.

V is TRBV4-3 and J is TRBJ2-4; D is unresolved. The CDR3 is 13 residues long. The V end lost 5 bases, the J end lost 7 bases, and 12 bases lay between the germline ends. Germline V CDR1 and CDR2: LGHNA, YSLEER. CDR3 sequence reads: CASSSRLMNIQYF. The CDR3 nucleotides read TGCGCCAGCAGCTCTCGACTGATGAACATTCAGTACTTC.

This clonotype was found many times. Here the CDR3 reads CASSTGTLNLFF. CDR3 DNA: TGTGCCAGCAGTACCGGGACGCTAAATCTGTTCTTC. This chain joins TRBV12-3 or TRBV12-4 and TRBJ2-1; D is perhaps TRBD1 or TRBD2 (5 bases each). CDR3 length: 12 residues. V lost 5 bases to trimming and J lost 15 bases, with 17 bases between them.